Listed below are T cell receptor beta chains from one sample, sequenced in a study of CD8 T cells in Susac syndrome. TCRdb re-called the immunoSEQ multiplex PCR reads through MiXCR, storing one row per CDR3 protein. The profile shows about 120,000 distinct CDR3 sequences, less than 95% of them singletons. The sample comprised CD4+ T cells from PBMCs. The receptor set was obtained from a human donor with multiple sclerosis. CDR3s include the opening cysteine and the closing phenylalanine or tryptophan. Each record gives: J gene, V gene, clone size, D gene, CDR3 DNA, CDR3 protein. D genes are given only for firm matches. The size of a clone is reported for some rows only, either as once, few or many, or as a class for expanded clones.

J: TRBJ2-3; V: TRBV5-5; size: NA; D: NA; DNA: TGTGCCAGCAGCTTCGGGGGTCGCACAGATACGCAGTATTTT; CDR3: CASSFGGRTDTQYF
J: TRBJ2-6; V: TRBV12-3/TRBV12-4; size: NA; D: NA; DNA: TGTGCCAGCAGTTATGGGGCGTCCCTCTCTGGGGCCAACGTCCTGACTTTC; CDR3: CASSYGASLSGANVLTF
J: TRBJ2-5; V: TRBV5-6; size: NA; D: TRBD2; DNA: TGTGCCAGCAGCGCGACTAGCGGGAGGAGCGAGACCCAGTACTTC; CDR3: CASSATSGRSETQYF
J: TRBJ1-2; V: TRBV20-1; size: NA; D: NA; DNA: TGCAGTGCTCTCCGGGACGGGCGCGGCTACACCTTC; CDR3: CSALRDGRGYTF
J: TRBJ2-3; V: TRBV2; size: NA; D: NA; DNA: TGTGCCAGCAGTGGACTTTTGGCGGGAGATACGCAGTATTTT; CDR3: CASSGLLAGDTQYF
J: TRBJ1-1; V: TRBV15; size: once; D: TRBD1; DNA: TGTGCCACCAAACGGGACAGGGAGGACACTGAAGCTTTCTTT; CDR3: CATKRDREDTEAFF
J: TRBJ2-6; V: TRBV12-3/TRBV12-4; size: NA; D: NA; DNA: TGTGCCAGCATAACCTCTGGGGCCAACGTCCTGACTTTC; CDR3: CASITSGANVLTF
J: TRBJ1-2; V: TRBV19; size: NA; D: NA; DNA: TGTGCCAGTAGTAACCCTCGGGGTTGGTACTATGGCTACACCTTC; CDR3: CASSNPRGWYYGYTF
J: TRBJ1-5; V: TRBV30; size: NA; D: TRBD1; DNA: TGTGCCTGGAGCGACAGGGGGACCTTTAGCAATCAGCCCCAGCATTTT; CDR3: CAWSDRGTFSNQPQHF
J: TRBJ1-2; V: TRBV5-6; size: NA; D: TRBD1; DNA: TGTGCCAGCAGCCCGTTTCGGGACAGGGGGCTTCTAAACTATGGCTACACCTTC; CDR3: CASSPFRDRGLLNYGYTF
J: TRBJ2-7; V: TRBV11-1; size: NA; D: TRBD1; DNA: TGTGCCAGCAGGACCGGGACAGTGAGCTCCTACGAGCAGTACTTC; CDR3: CASRTGTVSSYEQYF
J: TRBJ2-7; V: TRBV3-1; size: NA; D: NA; DNA: TGTGCCAGCAGCCAAGAAGGGCGGGGCAGCTCCTACGAGCAGTACTTC; CDR3: CASSQEGRGSSYEQYF
J: TRBJ2-3; V: TRBV30; size: NA; D: TRBD2; DNA: TGTGCCTGGACCCGACCGGGACTAGCGGCTAGCACAGATACGCAGTATTTT; CDR3: CAWTRPGLAASTDTQYF
J: TRBJ2-3; V: TRBV7-7; size: NA; D: TRBD2; DNA: TGTGCCGCAGCGGGTAGGGAAGCGGGAGGCACAGATACGCAGTATTTT; CDR3: CAAAGREAGGTDTQYF
J: TRBJ2-7; V: TRBV13; size: NA; D: TRBD1; DNA: TGTGCCAGCAGCTTAGAGGACAGGGGAGGATCCTACGAGCAGTACTTC; CDR3: CASSLEDRGGSYEQYF
J: TRBJ2-2; V: TRBV12-3/TRBV12-4; size: NA; D: TRBD2; DNA: TGTGCCAGCAGTTCTTTAGGACTAGCCGGTACCGGGGAGCTGTTTTTT; CDR3: CASSSLGLAGTGELFF
J: TRBJ1-2; V: TRBV6-1; size: NA; D: TRBD1; DNA: TGTGCCAGCTCCCGAAAAGGCTCCGGGGACAGGGGGGTCTACACCTTC; CDR3: CASSRKGSGDRGVYTF
J: TRBJ2-2; V: TRBV7-9; size: NA; D: NA; DNA: TGTGCCAGCAGCTTCGGAGTGAACACCGGGGAGCTGTTTTTT; CDR3: CASSFGVNTGELFF
J: TRBJ1-2; V: TRBV6-2/TRBV6-3; size: NA; D: NA; DNA: TGTGCCAGCACTCTCACTGGGGGACAAAGGCTCGGCTACACCTTC; CDR3: CASTLTGGQRLGYTF
J: TRBJ2-4; V: TRBV7-2; size: NA; D: NA; DNA: TGTGCCAGCAGCCGACAGGAAAACATTCAGTACTTC; CDR3: CASSRQENIQYF